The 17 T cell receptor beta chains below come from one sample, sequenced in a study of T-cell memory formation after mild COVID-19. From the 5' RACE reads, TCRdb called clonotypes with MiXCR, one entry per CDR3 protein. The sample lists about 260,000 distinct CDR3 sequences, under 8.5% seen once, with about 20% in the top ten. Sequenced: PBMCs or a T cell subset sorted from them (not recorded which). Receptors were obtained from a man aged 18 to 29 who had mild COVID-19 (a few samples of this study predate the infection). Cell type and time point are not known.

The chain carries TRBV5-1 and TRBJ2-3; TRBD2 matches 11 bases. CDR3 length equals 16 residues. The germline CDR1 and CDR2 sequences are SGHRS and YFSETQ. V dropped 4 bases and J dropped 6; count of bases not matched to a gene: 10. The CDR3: CASSPYLAGGGDTQYF. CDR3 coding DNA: TGCGCCAGCAGCCCTTACCTAGCGGGGGGCGGGGATACGCAGTATTTT.

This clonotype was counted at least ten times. The CDR3 DNA follows: TGCGCCAGCAGCCAAGAACGCGGGGGAGAGACCCAGTACTTC. Residues: CASSQERGGETQYF. The chain links TRBV4-1 to TRBJ2-5, with 7 bases fitting TRBD2. After removal of 0 bases from V and 4 bases from J, the junction contained 2 bases not matched to a gene. From germline, CDR1 is MGHRA and CDR2 YSYEKL. This CDR3 contains 14 residues.

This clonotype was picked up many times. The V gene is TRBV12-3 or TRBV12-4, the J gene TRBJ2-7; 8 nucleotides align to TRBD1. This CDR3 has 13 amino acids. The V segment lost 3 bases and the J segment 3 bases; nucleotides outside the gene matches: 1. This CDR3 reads CASSFGQGYEQYF. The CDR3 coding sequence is TGTGCCAGCAGTTTCGGACAGGGCTACGAGCAGTACTTC.

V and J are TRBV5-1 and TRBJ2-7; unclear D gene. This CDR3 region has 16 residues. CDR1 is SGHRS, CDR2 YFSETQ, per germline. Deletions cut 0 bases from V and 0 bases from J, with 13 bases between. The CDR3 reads CASSLVGRRSSYEQYF. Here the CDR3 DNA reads TGCGCCAGCAGCTTGGTAGGTCGACGAAGCTCCTACGAGCAGTACTTC.

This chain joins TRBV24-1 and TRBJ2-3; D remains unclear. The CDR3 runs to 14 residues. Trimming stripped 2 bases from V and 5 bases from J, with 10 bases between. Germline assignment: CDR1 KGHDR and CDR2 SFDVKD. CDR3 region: CATSDYAGVDTQYF. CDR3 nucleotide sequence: TGTGCCACCAGTGATTACGCTGGGGTAGATACGCAGTATTTT.

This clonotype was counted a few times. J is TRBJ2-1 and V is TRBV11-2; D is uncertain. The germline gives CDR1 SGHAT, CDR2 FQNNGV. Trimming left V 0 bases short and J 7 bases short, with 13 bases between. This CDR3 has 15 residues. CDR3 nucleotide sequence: TGTGCCAGCAGCTTAGATTGGACGGACCAGAATGAGCAGTTCTTC. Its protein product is CASSLDWTDQNEQFF.

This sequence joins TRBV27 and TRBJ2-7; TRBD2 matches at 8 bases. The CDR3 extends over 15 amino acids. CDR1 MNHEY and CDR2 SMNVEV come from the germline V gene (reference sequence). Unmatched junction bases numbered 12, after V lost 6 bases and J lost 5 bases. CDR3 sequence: CASSPGGAGVHEQYV. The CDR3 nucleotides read TGTGCCAGCAGCCCCGGGGGGGCCGGTGTCCACGAGCAGTACGTC.

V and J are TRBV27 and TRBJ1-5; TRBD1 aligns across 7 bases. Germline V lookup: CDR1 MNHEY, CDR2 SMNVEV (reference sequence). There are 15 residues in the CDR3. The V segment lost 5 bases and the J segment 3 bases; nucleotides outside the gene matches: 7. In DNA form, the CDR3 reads TGTGCCAGCAGTCTAACAGGGGCTTACAATCAGCCCCAGCATTTT. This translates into CASSLTGAYNQPQHF.

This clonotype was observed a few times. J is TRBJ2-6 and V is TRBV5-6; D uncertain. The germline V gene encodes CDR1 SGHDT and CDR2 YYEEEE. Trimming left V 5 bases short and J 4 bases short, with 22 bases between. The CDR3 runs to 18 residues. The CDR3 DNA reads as TGTGCCAGCAGTCAATTCAGGTCCTCTCTACCCGGGGCCAACGTCCTGACTTTC. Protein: CASSQFRSSLPGANVLTF.

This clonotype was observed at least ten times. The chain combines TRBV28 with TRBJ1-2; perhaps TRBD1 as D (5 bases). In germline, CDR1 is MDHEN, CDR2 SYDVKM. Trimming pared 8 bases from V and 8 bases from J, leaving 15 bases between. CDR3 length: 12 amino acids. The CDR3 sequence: CASHSGGNGYTF. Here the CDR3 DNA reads TGTGCCAGCCACTCCGGGGGGAACGGCTACACCTTC.

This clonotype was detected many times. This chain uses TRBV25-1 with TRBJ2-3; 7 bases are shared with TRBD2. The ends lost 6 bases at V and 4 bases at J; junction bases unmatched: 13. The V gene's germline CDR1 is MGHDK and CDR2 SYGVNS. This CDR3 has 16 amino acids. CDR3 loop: CASRAGGGLESDTQYF. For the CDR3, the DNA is TGTGCCAGCAGAGCTGGGGGGGGGTTGGAATCAGATACGCAGTATTTT. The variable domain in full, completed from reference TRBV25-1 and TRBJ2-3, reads EADIYQTPRYLVIGTGKKITLECSQTMGHDKMYWYQQDPGMELHLIHYSYGVNSTEKGDLSSESTVSRIRTEHFPLTLESARPSHTSQYLCASRAGGGLESDTQYFGPGTRLTVL.

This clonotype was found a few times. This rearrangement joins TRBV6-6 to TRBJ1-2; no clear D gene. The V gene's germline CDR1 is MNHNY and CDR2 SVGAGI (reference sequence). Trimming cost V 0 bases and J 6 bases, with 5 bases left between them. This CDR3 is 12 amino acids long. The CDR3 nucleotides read TGTGCCAGCAGTTACTCCGGGGATGGCTACACCTTC. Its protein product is CASSYSGDGYTF.

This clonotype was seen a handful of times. The CDR3 region has the DNA TGTGCCAGCAGTTCTCTGGGGGGCGCGTACGGGGAGCTGTTTTTT. The encoded protein is CASSSLGGAYGELFF. V gene TRBV11-2 combines with J gene TRBJ2-2; D possibly matches TRBD1 or TRBD2 (6 bases each). Per germline, CDR1 SGHAT and CDR2 FQNNGV. The CDR3 length is 15 residues. V was shortened by 6 bases and J by 7 bases, with 18 bases between the two germline ends.

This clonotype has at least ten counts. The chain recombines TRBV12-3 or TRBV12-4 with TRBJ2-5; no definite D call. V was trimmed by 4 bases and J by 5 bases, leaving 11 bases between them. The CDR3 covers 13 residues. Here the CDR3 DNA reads TGTGCCAGCAGTTCCAACCTCGACGAGACCCAGTACTTC. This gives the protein CASSSNLDETQYF.

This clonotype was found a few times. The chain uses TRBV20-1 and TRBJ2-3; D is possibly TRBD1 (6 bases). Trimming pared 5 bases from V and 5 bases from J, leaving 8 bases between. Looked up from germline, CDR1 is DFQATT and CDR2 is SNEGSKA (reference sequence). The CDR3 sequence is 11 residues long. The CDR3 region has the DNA TGCAGTGCTTCAGGGGAAGATACGCAGTATTTT. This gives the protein CSASGEDTQYF.

CDR3 DNA: TGTGCCAGCAGCATGCGTAGCGTCAATGAGCAGTTCTTC. Residues: CASSMRSVNEQFF. The chain employs TRBV11-2 and TRBJ2-1, with D perhaps matching TRBD2 (5 bases). Per the germline V gene, CDR1 is SGHAT and CDR2 is FQNNGV. CDR3 size: 13 residues. The ends were cut back, 5 bases at V and 6 bases at J, with 11 bases in the middle.

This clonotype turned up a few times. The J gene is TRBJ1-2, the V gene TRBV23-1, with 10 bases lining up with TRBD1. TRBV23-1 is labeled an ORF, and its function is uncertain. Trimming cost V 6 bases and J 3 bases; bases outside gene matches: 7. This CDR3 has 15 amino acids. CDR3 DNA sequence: TGCGCCAGCAGCCACGGGACAGGGGCTGACTATGGCTACACCTTC. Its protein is CASSHGTGADYGYTF.